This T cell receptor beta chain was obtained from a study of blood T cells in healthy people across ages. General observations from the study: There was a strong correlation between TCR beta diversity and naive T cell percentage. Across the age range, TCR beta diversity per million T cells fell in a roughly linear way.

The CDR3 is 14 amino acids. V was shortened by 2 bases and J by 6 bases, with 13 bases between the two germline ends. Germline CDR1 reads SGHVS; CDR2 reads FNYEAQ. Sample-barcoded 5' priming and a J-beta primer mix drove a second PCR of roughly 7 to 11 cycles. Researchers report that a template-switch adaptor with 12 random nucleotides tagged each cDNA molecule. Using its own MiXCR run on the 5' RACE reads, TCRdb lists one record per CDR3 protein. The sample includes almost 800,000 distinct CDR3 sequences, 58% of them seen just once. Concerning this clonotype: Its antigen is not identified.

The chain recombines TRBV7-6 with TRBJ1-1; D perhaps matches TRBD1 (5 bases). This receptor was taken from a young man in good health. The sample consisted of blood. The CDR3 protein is CASSLYGREAEAFF. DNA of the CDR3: TGTGCCAGCAGCTTATACGGCAGGGAGGCTGAAGCTTTCTTT.